This T cell receptor beta chain is from a study of blood T cell repertoires in COVID-19. Study information: Acute and convalescent COVID-19 specimens originated in the United States, Italy and Spain. From T cells, B-cell-depleted T cells, or PBMCs came the material, which was cDNA or gDNA.

Germline lookup yields CDR1 LNHDA and CDR2 SQIVND (reference sequence). V lost 10 bases, J lost 3 bases, and 9 bases stayed unmatched. CDR3 size: 14 residues. Authors' analysis steps: Quantification of nucleated cells was approximated via reference gene primer amplification. Using immunoSEQ multiplex PCR, the repertoire was profiled, and TCRdb retains in-frame clones only, with some absent. For V, J and clone size, that table is used; D and trimming come from the DNA. The table lists fewer than 250,000 clones, roughly four fifths of them singletons, with 4.7% in the top ten. The chain links TRBV19 to TRBJ1-1; 9 positions match TRBD1. The clonotype was recovered from a woman in her seventies with acute or convalescent COVID-19. The material sequenced was peripheral blood. CDR3 coding DNA: TGTGCCACCGCGGTCGACAGGGGGGACACTGAAGCTTTCTTT. Translation gives CATAVDRGDTEAFF.